This TCR beta chain was sequenced during a study of CD8 T cells in ankylosing spondylitis. General study findings and limits: Clones linked to disease were reported to show significant enrichment in matched ankylosing spondylitis synovial fluid. Disease-linked clones bore a CD8+ phenotype and were relatively rare in peripheral blood. Certain motif variants had earlier been reported in reactive arthritis synovial fluid and blood.

This CDR3 region has 18 residues. Per the germline V gene, CDR1 is SGHAT and CDR2 is FQDESV (reference sequence). J lost 0 bases, V lost 1 base, and 8 bases had no gene match. With regard to this clonotype: Its matching antigen is unknown.

Libraries for TCR beta were made by quantitative 5'-RACE with molecular barcodes. TCRdb reanalysed the 5' RACE reads using MiXCR and keeps one entry per CDR3 protein. Of 240,000 or so distinct CDR3 sequences in the sample, over 8.5% are singletons; the top ten hold roughly 6.8%. J is TRBJ2-7 and V is TRBV11-1; 11 nucleotides match TRBD2. This receptor was taken from a male donor with ankylosing spondylitis or in good health (not recorded which). What was sequenced was blood, either unsorted or a sorted T cell fraction (not recorded which). Here the CDR3 reads CASSLVRGLAATSYEQYF. The DNA of the CDR3 is TGTGCCAGCAGCTTAGTTCGGGGACTAGCGGCGACCTCCTACGAGCAGTACTTC.